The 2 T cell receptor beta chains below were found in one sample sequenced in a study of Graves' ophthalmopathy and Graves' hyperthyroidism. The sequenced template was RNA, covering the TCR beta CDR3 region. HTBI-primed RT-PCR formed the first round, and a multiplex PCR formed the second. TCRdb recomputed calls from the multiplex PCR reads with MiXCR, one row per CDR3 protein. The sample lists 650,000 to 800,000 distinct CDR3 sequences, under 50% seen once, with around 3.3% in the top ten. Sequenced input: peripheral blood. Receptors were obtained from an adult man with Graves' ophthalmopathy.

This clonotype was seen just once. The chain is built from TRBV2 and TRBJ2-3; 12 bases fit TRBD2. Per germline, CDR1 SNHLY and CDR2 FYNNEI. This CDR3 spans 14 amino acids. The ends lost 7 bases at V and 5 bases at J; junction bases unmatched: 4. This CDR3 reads CASKSSGGGDTQYF. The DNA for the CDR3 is TGTGCCAGCAAATCTAGCGGGGGGGGAGATACGCAGTATTTT.

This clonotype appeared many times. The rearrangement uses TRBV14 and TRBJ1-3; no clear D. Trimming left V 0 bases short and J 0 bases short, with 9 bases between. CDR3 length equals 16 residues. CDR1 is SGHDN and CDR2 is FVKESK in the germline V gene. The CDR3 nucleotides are TGTGCCAGCAGCCAAGATACGCCAGGCTCTGGAAACACCATATATTTT. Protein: CASSQDTPGSGNTIYF. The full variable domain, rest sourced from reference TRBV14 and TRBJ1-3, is EAGVTQFPSHSVIEKGQTVTLRCDPISGHDNLYWYRRVMGKEIKFLLHFVKESKQDESGMPNNRFLAERTGGTYSTLKVQPAELEDSGVYFCASSQDTPGSGNTIYFGEGSWLTVV.